The clone carrying this TCR beta chain was seen only a few times. This entry is derived from a study of T-cell memory formation after mild COVID-19. UMIs and sample barcodes were carried by the TCR alpha and TCR beta cDNA libraries that 5'RACE produced using constant-segment primers. TCRdb re-analysed the 5' RACE reads in MiXCR, keeping a single row per CDR3 protein. The sample holds some 180,000 distinct CDR3 sequences; 18% are singletons and the top ten take roughly 3.8%. Trimming stripped 5 bases from V and 1 base from J, with 16 bases between. Germline CDR1 SNHLY, CDR2 FYNNEI. CDR3 length equals 16 residues.

The chain recombines TRBV2 with TRBJ2-3, with D uncertain. The sample consisted of PBMCs or a T cell subset sorted from them (not recorded which). This clonotype originated in a man younger than 35 who had mild COVID-19 (a few samples of this study predate the infection). Cell type and time point are not known. CDR3 sequence (DNA): TGTGCCAGCAGTTTGCCTTTTGGGGTTGGCACAGATACGCAGTATTTT. Amino acid sequence: CASSLPFGVGTDTQYF.